These 19 T cell receptor beta chains were sequenced from one sample in a study of shared clonotypes between healthy human individuals. Method: immunoSEQ multiplex PCR; TCRdb's copy keeps in-frame clones and lacks some. The sample lists about 2 million clones, 85% to 95% seen once, with roughly 0.13% in the top ten. The specimen was naive CD4+ T cells sorted from blood. Subset meaning: CD45RA+ positively selected. Receptors were obtained from a man in his late teens or twenties in good health.

The rearrangement uses TRBV5-1 and TRBJ2-1, with TRBD2 as a possible D gene (6 bases). Trimming removed 3 bases at V and 6 bases at J, with 19 bases between. The CDR3 is 16 residues long. The germline CDR1 and CDR2 sequences are SGHRS and YFSETQ. As DNA, the CDR3 is TGCGCCAGCAGCTCGGGAAGCTGGGTGGGGGGCAATGAGCAGTTCTTC. This sequence encodes CASSSGSWVGGNEQFF.

This chain uses TRBV18 with TRBJ2-7; TRBD1 matches at 9 bases. This CDR3 spans 15 amino acids. The V gene's germline CDR1 is KGHSH and CDR2 LQKENI. The V and J ends lost 6 bases and 3 bases, in that order; junction bases with no gene match: 9. The CDR3 loop reads CASSQTGGAYYEQYF. CDR3 DNA: TGTGCCAGCTCCCAAACAGGGGGCGCGTACTACGAGCAGTACTTC.

The chain employs TRBV5-1 and TRBJ1-1; D not certain. The CDR3 consists of 17 residues. V was trimmed by 1 base and J by 1 base, leaving 17 bases between them. Germline-derived CDR1 and CDR2 are SGHRS and YFSETQ. The chain's CDR3 is CASSLPSRAGPNTEAFF. Written as DNA, the CDR3 is TGCGCCAGCAGCTTGCCCTCCCGAGCAGGCCCGAACACTGAAGCTTTCTTT.

This chain joins TRBV4-1 and TRBJ2-2, with TRBD2 identical over 14 bases. The CDR3 loop spans 17 amino acids. Germline V gives CDR1 MGHRA, CDR2 YSYEKL. Trimming removed 1 base from V and 5 bases from J; junction bases left unmatched: 3. The CDR3: CASSQGGLAGATGELFF. CDR3 bases: TGCGCCAGCAGCCAAGGGGGACTAGCGGGGGCTACCGGGGAGCTGTTTTTT.

CDR3 residues: CASKSGTGNTEAFF. The CDR3 nucleotides read TGCGCCAGCAAGAGTGGGACGGGGAACACTGAAGCTTTCTTT. This chain connects TRBV5-1 to TRBJ1-1, with D maybe TRBD1 (5 bases). Germline CDR1 and CDR2: SGHRS and YFSETQ. The CDR3 runs 14 residues. V lost 6 bases to trimming and J lost 1 base, with 13 bases between them.

V gene TRBV7-2 combines with J gene TRBJ2-1; D is unclear. Trimming took 6 bases from V and 7 from J, leaving 10 bases between them. CDR1 is SGHTA and CDR2 is FQGNSA in the germline V gene. There are 12 residues in the CDR3. CDR3 coding DNA: TGTGCCAGCAGAAGTGGGCTAAATGAGCAGTTCTTC. It is translated as CASRSGLNEQFF.

The genes are TRBV6-1 and TRBJ1-5; no clear D. CDR3 length equals 13 residues. The V end was cut by 6 bases, the J end by 5 bases, with 11 bases between. Germline V lookup: CDR1 MNHNS, CDR2 SASEGT. The CDR3 sequence: CASRRENDQPQHF. CDR3 nucleotide sequence: TGTGCCAGCAGAAGGGAAAACGATCAGCCCCAGCATTTT.

The chain combines TRBV2 with TRBJ2-3; D could derive from TRBD1 or TRBD2 (6 bases each). V dropped 5 bases and J dropped 6 bases, with 9 bases sitting between them. CDR1 SNHLY and CDR2 FYNNEI come from the germline V gene. The CDR3 extends over 12 amino acids. The CDR3 region is CASSRGADTQYF. The CDR3 region has the DNA TGTGCCAGCAGTAGGGGGGCGGATACGCAGTATTTT.

The rearrangement uses TRBV19 and TRBJ2-4; TRBD1 matches at 7 bases. This CDR3 is 13 amino acids long. Germline V CDR1 and CDR2: LNHDA, SQIVND (reference sequence). The V segment lost 1 base and the J segment 11 bases; nucleotides outside the gene matches: 5. The CDR3 sequence is CASSIGGDRLQYF. The DNA of the CDR3 is TGTGCCAGTAGTATAGGAGGGGACAGACTTCAGTACTTC.

The chain carries TRBV7-9 and TRBJ1-1; the match to TRBD1 covers 8 bases. CDR3 length: 14 amino acids. CDR1 and CDR2 from the germline V gene are SEHNR and FQNEAQ (reference sequence). The junction had 6 bases not matched to a gene; V was cut back by 1 base and J by 8 bases. The DNA for the CDR3 is TGTGCCAGCAGCTTAGGACAACAGGGGGTAGAAGCTTTCTTT. This gives the protein CASSLGQQGVEAFF.

This clone was counted a few times. This sequence joins TRBV7-2 and TRBJ2-1; D is perhaps TRBD2 (7 bases). V lost 5 bases and J lost 5, with 16 bases in between. Germline lookup yields CDR1 SGHTA and CDR2 FQGNSA. This CDR3 region has 15 residues. CDR3 region: CASSVLAGANNEQFF. CDR3 bases: TGTGCCAGCAGCGTCTTGGCGGGGGCAAACAATGAGCAGTTCTTC.

Details on this clone: Other nucleotide sequences in the sample specify the same CDR3. The chain employs TRBV28 and TRBJ2-7; D not certain. This CDR3 contains 14 residues. The germline gives CDR1 MDHEN, CDR2 SYDVKM. With 5 bases removed from V and 3 bases from J, the gap between germline ends came to 14 bases. This CDR3 reads CASSPPGLGYEQYF. In nucleotides, the CDR3 is TGTGCCAGCAGTCCCCCGGGTCTAGGCTACGAGCAGTACTTC.

Only one count was recorded for this clone. The chain carries TRBV5-1 and TRBJ2-1; 7 nucleotides match TRBD2. V trimming: 5 bases; J trimming: 4 bases; junction bases outside the gene matches: 9. The CDR3 contains 15 residues. Germline assignment: CDR1 SGHRS and CDR2 YFSETQ. CDR3 residues: CASSGAGAVYNEQFF. In DNA, the CDR3 is TGCGCCAGCAGTGGGGCGGGAGCTGTGTACAATGAGCAGTTCTTC. Together with reference TRBV5-1 and TRBJ2-1, the CDR3 gives the full variable domain: KAGVTQTPRYLIKTRGQQVTLSCSPISGHRSVSWYQQTPGQGLQFLFEYFSETQRNKGNFPGRFSGRQFSNSRSEMNVSTLELGDSALYLCASSGAGAVYNEQFFGPGTRLTVL.

This chain uses TRBV7-8 with TRBJ2-7; 8 bases align to TRBD2. V was clipped by 6 bases and J by 0 bases; unmatched bases: 7. Germline CDR1 reads SGHVS; CDR2 reads FQNEAQ. The CDR3 has 15 residues. In nucleotides, the CDR3 is TGTGCCAGCAGACTTAAGCGGGAGACCTCCTACGAGCAGTACTTC. Protein sequence: CASRLKRETSYEQYF.

The gene calls are TRBV27 and TRBJ2-2; tentatively, D is TRBD2 (6 bases). The CDR3 is made up of 15 amino acids. Trimming pared 3 bases from V and 7 bases from J, leaving 15 bases between. Germline CDR1 reads MNHEY; CDR2 reads SMNVEV (reference sequence). This chain's CDR3 is CASSFYRDSGGELFF. For the CDR3, the DNA is TGTGCCAGCAGTTTTTATAGGGACTCAGGCGGGGAGCTGTTTTTT.

The gene calls are TRBV6-1 and TRBJ2-5; 8 bases are shared with TRBD2. The CDR3 is made up of 13 amino acids. Trimming took 6 bases from V and 7 from J; bases not matched to a gene: 7. Per the germline V gene, CDR1 is MNHNS and CDR2 is SASEGT. The CDR3 region is CASSLGLEVTQYF. The CDR3 region has the DNA TGTGCCAGCAGCCTGGGACTAGAGGTGACCCAGTACTTC.

In this sample, this clone turned up a few times. This chain links TRBV9 with TRBJ2-2; D remains unclear. CDR1 is SGDLS, CDR2 YYNGEE, per germline. V was cut by 0 bases and J by 5 bases, with 11 bases left in between. The CDR3 loop spans 15 amino acids. CDR3 sequence reads: CASSVGGIRTGELFF. CDR3 nucleotides: TGTGCCAGCAGCGTAGGTGGGATTAGGACCGGGGAGCTGTTTTTT.

V usage is TRBV5-4 and J usage is TRBJ1-1; D gene uncertain. V shed 3 bases and J shed 4 bases, with 13 bases lying between them. The CDR3 length is 14 residues. CDR1 is SGHNT and CDR2 is YYREEE in the germline V gene (reference sequence). The CDR3: CASSSTVGSTEAFF. The CDR3 DNA sequence: TGTGCCAGCAGCTCAACTGTAGGGAGCACTGAAGCTTTCTTT.

The J gene is TRBJ2-2, the V gene TRBV5-1; D might be TRBD2 (5 bases). Germline-derived CDR1 and CDR2 are SGHRS and YFSETQ. V was cut by 7 bases and J by 0 bases, with 10 bases left in between. The CDR3 runs to 14 residues. CDR3 in amino acids: CASRADSNTGELFF. In DNA form, the CDR3 reads TGCGCCAGCCGGGCGGACTCGAACACCGGGGAGCTGTTTTTT.